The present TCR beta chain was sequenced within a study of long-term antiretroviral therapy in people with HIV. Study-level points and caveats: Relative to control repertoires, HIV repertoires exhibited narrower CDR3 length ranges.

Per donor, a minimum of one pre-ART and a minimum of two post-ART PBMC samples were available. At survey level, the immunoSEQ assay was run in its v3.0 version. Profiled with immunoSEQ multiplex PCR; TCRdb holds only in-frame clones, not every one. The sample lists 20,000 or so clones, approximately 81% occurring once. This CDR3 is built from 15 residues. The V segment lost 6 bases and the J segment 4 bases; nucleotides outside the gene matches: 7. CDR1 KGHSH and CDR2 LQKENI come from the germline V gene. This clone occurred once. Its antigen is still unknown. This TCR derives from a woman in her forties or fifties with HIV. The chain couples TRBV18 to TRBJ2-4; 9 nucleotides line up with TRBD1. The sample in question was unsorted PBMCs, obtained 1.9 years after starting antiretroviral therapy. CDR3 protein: CASSTGQGTKNIQYF. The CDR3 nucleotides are TGTGCCAGCTCTACTGGACAGGGGACAAAAAACATTCAGTACTTC.